The 25 T cell receptor beta chains given below trace back to one sample, sequenced in a study of blood T cell repertoires in COVID-19. Sequencing used immunoSEQ multiplex PCR; TCRdb keeps in-frame clones, though not all of them. The repertoire holds 45,000 to 70,000 clones, with about 89% as singletons. Sequencing was performed on peripheral blood. Receptors were obtained from an older woman with active or convalescent COVID-19.

This sequence joins TRBV6-1 and TRBJ1-3; D not resolved. V was clipped by 0 bases and J by 0 bases, with 15 bases between them. The CDR3 sequence is 18 residues long. Germline V gives CDR1 MNHNS, CDR2 SASEGT. The CDR3 is CASSEAPGATSSGNTIYF. The CDR3 bases are TGTGCCAGCAGTGAAGCACCAGGCGCTACCAGCTCTGGAAACACCATATATTTT.

CDR3 DNA sequence: TGCGCCAGCAGCCCCTCGGGGGGGTCGAAATATGGCTACACCTTC. It codes for CASSPSGGSKYGYTF. The rearrangement uses TRBV4-1 and TRBJ1-2, with D tentatively TRBD1 (5 bases). V was clipped by 4 bases and J by 5 bases, with 17 bases between them. The CDR3 has 15 amino acids. Germline values: CDR1 MGHRA, CDR2 YSYEKL.

This chain joins TRBV18 and TRBJ1-5; D is ambiguous. Germline loops: CDR1 KGHSH, CDR2 LQKENI. The CDR3 covers 14 residues. The V end lost 6 bases, the J end lost 4 bases, and 13 bases lay between the germline ends. CDR3 coding DNA: TGTGCCAGCTCGCCAGACGGCGGGAATCAGCCCCAGCATTTT. It yields the protein CASSPDGGNQPQHF.

V is TRBV28 and J is TRBJ2-3; D gene unclear. V was shortened by 2 bases and J by 4 bases, with 10 bases between the two germline ends. The germline CDR1 and CDR2 sequences are MDHEN and SYDVKM. The CDR3 is 14 residues long. CDR3 bases: TGTGCCAGCAGTTTAACTGTAGCCGCAGATACGCAGTATTTT. This gives the protein CASSLTVAADTQYF.

This CDR3 is CASRSHGSGDIQYF. CDR3 nucleotides: TGTGCCAGCAGAAGCCACGGTAGCGGAGACATTCAGTACTTC. V gene TRBV6-5 combines with J gene TRBJ2-4; a weak D match, TRBD2 (6 bases). The CDR3 has 14 residues. With 6 bases removed from V and 8 bases from J, the gap between germline ends came to 17 bases. The V gene's germline CDR1 is MNHEY and CDR2 SVGAGI.

The CDR3 coding sequence is TGTGCCAGCAGTTTCCCGGGACAGGACTATGGCTACACCTTC. The encoded protein is CASSFPGQDYGYTF. The gene calls are TRBV28 and TRBJ1-2; TRBD1 matches 8 bases. This CDR3 is built from 14 residues. Per the germline V gene, CDR1 is MDHEN and CDR2 is SYDVKM. The ends lost 3 bases at V and 3 bases at J; junction bases unmatched: 3.

CDR3 loop: CASILTSGADTQYF. DNA for the CDR3: TGTGCCAGCATCCTGACTAGCGGGGCAGATACGCAGTATTTT. This rearrangement joins TRBV2 to TRBJ2-3; 11 bases are shared with TRBD2. V gave up 7 bases and J gave up 4 bases; unmatched junction bases: 4. CDR1 SNHLY and CDR2 FYNNEI come from the germline V gene. There are 14 residues in the CDR3.

This rearrangement joins TRBV5-6 to TRBJ1-5; possible D gene TRBD1, 6 bases. Germline V gives CDR1 SGHDT, CDR2 YYEEEE. CDR3 size: 14 residues. The V end lost 0 bases, the J end lost 3 bases, and 7 bases lay between the germline ends. CDR3: CASSLGQVNQPQHF. The DNA of the CDR3 is TGTGCCAGCAGCTTGGGACAGGTCAATCAGCCCCAGCATTTT. The full variable domain, in which reference TRBV5-6 and TRBJ1-5 provide the parts outside the CDR3, is DAGVTQSPTHLIKTRGQQVTLRCSPKSGHDTVSWYQQALGQGPQFIFQYYEEEERQRGNFPDRFSGHQFPNYSSELNVNALLLGDSALYLCASSLGQVNQPQHFGDGTRLSIL.

The J gene is TRBJ1-1, the V gene TRBV21-1. TRBV21-1 represents a pseudogene. The CDR3 contains 15 residues. CDR3 residues: CASSISGGMNTEAFF. CDR3 DNA sequence: TGTGCCAGCAGCATCTCGGGGGGAATGAACACTGAAGCTTTCTTT.

The rearrangement links TRBV11-2 to TRBJ1-1; D unclear. The germline V gene encodes CDR1 SGHAT and CDR2 FQNNGV. CDR3 length: 15 residues. Trimming pared 0 bases from V and 2 bases from J, leaving 10 bases between. The CDR3 loop reads CASSLDSGYNTEAFF. For the CDR3, the DNA is TGTGCCAGCAGCTTAGATTCGGGGTATAACACTGAAGCTTTCTTT. The whole variable domain, filled in from reference TRBV11-2 and TRBJ1-1, reads EAGVAQSPRYKIIEKRQSVAFWCNPISGHATLYWYQQILGQGPKLLIQFQNNGVVDDSQLPKDRFSAERLKGVDSTLKIQPAKLEDSAVYLCASSLDSGYNTEAFFGQGTRLTVV.

The rearrangement joins TRBV19 to TRBJ2-1, with 8 bases that match TRBD1. This CDR3 is built from 14 residues. The J segment lost 8 bases and the V segment lost 8 bases, leaving 11 bases of the junction unmatched. CDR1 is LNHDA and CDR2 is SQIVND in the germline V gene (reference sequence). CDR3 sequence (DNA): TGTGCCAGTGGACGACAGGGGCGGTTGGATGAGCAGTTCTTC. Translated, it gives CASGRQGRLDEQFF.

V usage is TRBV4-3 and J usage is TRBJ1-1; D gene unclear. This CDR3 is 13 amino acids long. Germline CDR1 and CDR2: LGHNA and YSLEER. V lost 2 bases and J lost 4, with 8 bases in between. This chain's CDR3 is CASSQLSGTEAFF. The CDR3 DNA is TGCGCCAGCAGCCAATTGTCAGGCACTGAAGCTTTCTTT.

V and J are TRBV28 and TRBJ2-3; 14 bases map to TRBD2. Germline lookup yields CDR1 MDHEN and CDR2 SYDVKM. The V segment lost 8 bases and the J segment 1 base; nucleotides outside the gene matches: 14. The CDR3 extends over 19 amino acids. The CDR3 DNA reads TGTGCCAGCCGATTTATCTCTCGGGGACTAGCGGGAGGCACAGATACGCAGTATTTT. Translation gives CASRFISRGLAGGTDTQYF.

The chain has TRBV5-1 and TRBJ1-2, with 10 bases aligning to TRBD1. Germline V lookup: CDR1 SGHRS, CDR2 YFSETQ. V was clipped by 2 bases and J by 13 bases; unmatched bases: 11. The CDR3 consists of 14 residues. Here the CDR3 DNA reads TGCGCCAGCAGCTTAGGGACAGGGGAGACGGGCGGCACCTTC. Translating it yields CASSLGTGETGGTF.

This chain links TRBV28 with TRBJ1-2; TRBD1 agrees at 11 bases. The CDR3 length is 15 residues. The V gene's germline CDR1 is MDHEN and CDR2 SYDVKM. V lost 6 bases, J lost 2 bases, and 5 bases stayed unmatched. The DNA for the CDR3 is TGTGCCAGCAGGGGACAGGGGGTTCGCAACTATGGCTACACCTTC. As protein: CASRGQGVRNYGYTF.

The CDR3 sequence is CAWSVKLGQGDTGELFF. In DNA form, the CDR3 reads TGTGCCTGGAGTGTAAAGCTAGGACAGGGCGACACCGGGGAGCTGTTTTTT. The V call is TRBV30, the J call TRBJ2-2, with TRBD1 matching 8 bases. V was pared by 0 bases and J by 3 bases, with 9 bases of the junction left unmatched. The CDR3 extends over 17 amino acids. Germline CDR1 and CDR2: GTSNPN and SVGIG (reference sequence).

The chain links TRBV10-3 to TRBJ2-7; 8 bases agree with TRBD1. The V and J ends lost 4 bases and 4 bases, in that order; junction bases with no gene match: 6. Germline CDR1 reads ENHRY; CDR2 reads SYGVKD. This CDR3 has 14 amino acids. The CDR3 sequence is CAISVGTGAYEQYF. CDR3 in DNA: TGTGCCATCAGTGTGGGGACAGGAGCTTACGAGCAGTACTTC.

This clone was picked up one time. This rearrangement joins TRBV24-1 to TRBJ1-1, with a tentative D call TRBD1 (5 bases). V dropped 2 bases and J dropped 4 bases, with 10 bases sitting between them. The CDR3 covers 14 residues. The germline gives CDR1 KGHDR, CDR2 SFDVKD. CDR3 sequence (DNA): TGTGCCACCAGTGATTCGAACAGGTTCACTGAAGCTTTCTTT. Amino acid sequence: CATSDSNRFTEAFF.

The rearrangement joins TRBV28 to TRBJ1-2, with D perhaps TRBD1 (6 bases). CDR3 length: 14 amino acids. The ends were cut back, 5 bases at V and 7 bases at J, with 17 bases in the middle. Germline assignment: CDR1 MDHEN and CDR2 SYDVKM. DNA of the CDR3: TGTGCCAGCAGTCTTGGCGGGGGGGCGGTTGGCTACACCTTC. It is translated as CASSLGGGAVGYTF.

The chain employs TRBV14 and TRBJ1-1; no definite D call. The V end lost 0 bases, the J end lost 13 bases, and 18 bases lay between the germline ends. CDR1 and CDR2 (germline): SGHDN, FVKESK. This CDR3 comprises 14 residues. The CDR3 here is CASSQDGGWGKGFF. In nucleotides, the CDR3 is TGTGCCAGCAGCCAAGATGGAGGATGGGGTAAGGGTTTCTTT.

The gene calls are TRBV6-2 or TRBV6-3 and TRBJ2-1, with TRBD2 as a possible D gene (6 bases). The CDR3 runs 16 residues. Germline CDR1 is MNHEY and CDR2 is SVGEGT. V lost 5 bases, J lost 2 bases, and 16 bases lay in between. CDR3 sequence reads: CASSAFLATAYNEQFF. DNA of the CDR3: TGTGCCAGCAGTGCCTTCCTAGCGACAGCCTACAATGAGCAGTTCTTC.

This chain connects TRBV10-3 to TRBJ1-1; weak D call: TRBD1 (5 bases). Between the trimmed V and J ends, which lost 2 bases and 0 bases, there was a span of 10 bases. The CDR3 sequence is 15 residues long. Germline assignment: CDR1 ENHRY and CDR2 SYGVKD. CDR3 nucleotide sequence: TGTGCCATCAGTGAGACTCAGGGTATGAACACTGAAGCTTTCTTT. It translates to CAISETQGMNTEAFF.

This clone was counted only a few times. J is TRBJ1-4 and V is TRBV7-9; D ambiguous. CDR1 SEHNR and CDR2 FQNEAQ come from the germline V gene (reference sequence). The CDR3 has 15 amino acids. Trimming took 2 bases from V and 4 from J, leaving 11 bases between them. The CDR3 DNA sequence: TGTGCCAGCAGCTTATCGGGAAGGAATAATGAAAAACTGTTTTTT. Its translation: CASSLSGRNNEKLFF.

The rearrangement links TRBV5-6 to TRBJ1-5, with TRBD1 identical over 8 bases. V was clipped by 4 bases and J by 3 bases; unmatched bases: 9. CDR1 and CDR2 (germline): SGHDT, YYEEEE. This CDR3 is 16 amino acids long. The CDR3 sequence: CASSTRTGTTNQPQHF. For the CDR3, the DNA is TGTGCCAGCAGCACTCGGACAGGGACGACCAATCAGCCCCAGCATTTT. The full variable domain, rest sourced from reference TRBV5-6 and TRBJ1-5, is DAGVTQSPTHLIKTRGQQVTLRCSPKSGHDTVSWYQQALGQGPQFIFQYYEEEERQRGNFPDRFSGHQFPNYSSELNVNALLLGDSALYLCASSTRTGTTNQPQHFGDGTRLSIL.

The chain has TRBV9 and TRBJ1-1; 9 bases agree with TRBD1. V shed 5 bases, J shed 3 bases, and the junction held 5 bases outside the gene matches. This CDR3 is 14 amino acids long. Germline CDR1 SGDLS, CDR2 YYNGEE. The CDR3 protein is CASSLDRGDTEAFF. The CDR3, as DNA: TGTGCCAGCAGTCTGGACAGGGGTGACACTGAAGCTTTCTTT.